Reported below is one TCR beta chain. These data originate in a study of blood T cell repertoires in COVID-19. At the level of the study: Sources were T cells, B-cell-depleted T cells, or PBMCs; the material itself was cDNA or gDNA.

The data were produced by immunoSEQ multiplex PCR, yet TCRdb's version contains in-frame clones alone and is incomplete. The sample records just over 350,000 clones, roughly 90% being singletons. V was cut by 5 bases and J by 8 bases, with 18 bases left in between. CDR1 and CDR2 (germline): GTSNPN, SVGIG (reference sequence). The CDR3 has 13 amino acids. The clonotype comes from a woman younger than 45 who had recovered from COVID-19. The chain has TRBV30 and TRBJ1-2; D is perhaps TRBD1 (5 bases). The sequencing input was PBMCs or T cells enriched from blood (not recorded which). The CDR3 DNA follows: TGTGCCTGGGGGCTTGGCGGGGCAGGGGGCTACACCTTC. Its protein product is CAWGLGGAGGYTF.